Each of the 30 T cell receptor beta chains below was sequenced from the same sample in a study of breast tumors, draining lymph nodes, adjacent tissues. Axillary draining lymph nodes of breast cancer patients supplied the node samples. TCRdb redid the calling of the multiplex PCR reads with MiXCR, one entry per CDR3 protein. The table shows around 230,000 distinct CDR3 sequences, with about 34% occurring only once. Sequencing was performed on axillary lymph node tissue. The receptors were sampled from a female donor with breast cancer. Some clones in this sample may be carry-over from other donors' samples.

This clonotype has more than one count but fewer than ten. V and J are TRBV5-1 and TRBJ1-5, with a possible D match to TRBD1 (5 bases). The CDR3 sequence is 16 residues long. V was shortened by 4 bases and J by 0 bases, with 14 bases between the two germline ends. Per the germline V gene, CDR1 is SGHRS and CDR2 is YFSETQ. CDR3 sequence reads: CASSPGHHNSNQPQHF. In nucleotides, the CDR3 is TGCGCCAGCAGCCCCGGACATCACAATAGCAATCAGCCCCAGCATTTT.

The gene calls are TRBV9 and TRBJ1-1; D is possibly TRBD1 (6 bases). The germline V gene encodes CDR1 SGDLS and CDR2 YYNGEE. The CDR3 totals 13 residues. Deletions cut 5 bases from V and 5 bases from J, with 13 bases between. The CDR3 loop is CASRGPGVTEAFF. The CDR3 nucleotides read TGTGCCAGCAGGGGACCAGGGGTAACTGAAGCTTTCTTT. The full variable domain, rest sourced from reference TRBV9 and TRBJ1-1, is DSGVTQTPKHLITATGQRVTLRCSPRSGDLSVYWYQQSLDQGLQFLIQYYNGEERAKGNILERFSAQQFPDLHSELNLSSLELGDSALYFCASRGPGVTEAFFGQGTRLTVV.

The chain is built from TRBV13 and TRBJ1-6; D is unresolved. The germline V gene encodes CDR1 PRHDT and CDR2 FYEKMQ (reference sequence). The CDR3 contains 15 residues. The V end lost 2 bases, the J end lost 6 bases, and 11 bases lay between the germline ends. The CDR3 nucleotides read TGTGCCAGCAGCTTAATAGGGAGACGTAATTCACCCCTCCACTTT. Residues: CASSLIGRRNSPLHF.

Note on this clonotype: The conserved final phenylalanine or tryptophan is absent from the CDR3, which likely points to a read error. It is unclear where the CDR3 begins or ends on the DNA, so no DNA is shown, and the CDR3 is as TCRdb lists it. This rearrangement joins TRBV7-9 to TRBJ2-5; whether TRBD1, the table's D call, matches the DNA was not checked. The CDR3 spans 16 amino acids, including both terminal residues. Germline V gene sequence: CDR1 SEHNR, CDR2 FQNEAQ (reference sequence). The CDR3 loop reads CASSFPGAYCGYTFGS.

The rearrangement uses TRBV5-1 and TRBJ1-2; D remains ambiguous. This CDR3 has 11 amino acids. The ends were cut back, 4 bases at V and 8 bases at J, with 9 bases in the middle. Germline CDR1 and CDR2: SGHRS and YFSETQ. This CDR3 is CASSPRGGYTF. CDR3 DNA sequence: TGCGCCAGCAGCCCGCGAGGCGGCTACACCTTC.

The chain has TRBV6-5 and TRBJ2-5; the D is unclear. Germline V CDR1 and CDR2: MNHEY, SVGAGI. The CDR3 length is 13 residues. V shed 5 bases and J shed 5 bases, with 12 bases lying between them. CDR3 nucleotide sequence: TGTGCCAGCAGTGGAACTGGAGTGGAGACCCAGTACTTC. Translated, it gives CASSGTGVETQYF.

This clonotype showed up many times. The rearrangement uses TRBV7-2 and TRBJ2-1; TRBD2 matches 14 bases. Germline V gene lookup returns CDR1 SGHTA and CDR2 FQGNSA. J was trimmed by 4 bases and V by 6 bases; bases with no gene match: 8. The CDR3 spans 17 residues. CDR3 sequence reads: CASRSTGTSGGYNEQFF. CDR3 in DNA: TGTGCCAGCAGATCTACCGGGACTAGCGGGGGTTACAATGAGCAGTTCTTC.

CDR3 in DNA: TGTGCTAGAGCCAGGACGTTGGGATCCTCACCCCTCCACTTT. Its translation: CARARTLGSSPLHF. V and J are TRBV24-1 and TRBJ1-6; D call uncertain. The germline CDR1 and CDR2 sequences are KGHDR and SFDVKD. The CDR3 contains 14 residues.

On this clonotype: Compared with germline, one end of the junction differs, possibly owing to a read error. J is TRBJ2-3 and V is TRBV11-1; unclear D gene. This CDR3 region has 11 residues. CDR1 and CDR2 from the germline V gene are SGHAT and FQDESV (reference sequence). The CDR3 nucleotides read TGTGCCAGCAGCTCAGCCTATACGCAGTGTTTT. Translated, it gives CASSSAYTQCF. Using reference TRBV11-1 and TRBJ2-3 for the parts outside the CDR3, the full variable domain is EAEVAQSPRYKITEKSQAVAFWCDPISGHATLYWYRQILGQGPELLVQFQDESVVDDSQLPKDRFSAERLKGVDSTLKIQPAELGDSAMYLCASSSAYTQCFGPGTRLTVL.

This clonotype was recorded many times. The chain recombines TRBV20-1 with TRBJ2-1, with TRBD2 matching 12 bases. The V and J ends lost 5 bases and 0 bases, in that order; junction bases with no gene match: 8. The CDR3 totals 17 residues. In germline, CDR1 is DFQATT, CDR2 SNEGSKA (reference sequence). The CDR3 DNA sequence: TGCAGTGCTTTGACTAGCGGGGGACTCCTCTCCTACAATGAGCAGTTCTTC. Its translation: CSALTSGGLLSYNEQFF.

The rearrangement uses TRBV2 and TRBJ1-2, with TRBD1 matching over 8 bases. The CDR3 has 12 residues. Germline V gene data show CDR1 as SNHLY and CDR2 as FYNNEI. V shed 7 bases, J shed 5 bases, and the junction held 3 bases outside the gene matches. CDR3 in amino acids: CASTGGQYGYTF. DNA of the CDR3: TGTGCCAGCACAGGGGGCCAATATGGCTACACCTTC. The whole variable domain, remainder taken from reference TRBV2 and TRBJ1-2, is EPEVTQTPSHQVTQMGQEVILRCVPISNHLYFYWYRQILGQKVEFLVSFYNNEISEKSEIFDDQFSVERPDGSNFTLKIRSTKLEDSAMYFCASTGGQYGYTFGSGTRLTVV.

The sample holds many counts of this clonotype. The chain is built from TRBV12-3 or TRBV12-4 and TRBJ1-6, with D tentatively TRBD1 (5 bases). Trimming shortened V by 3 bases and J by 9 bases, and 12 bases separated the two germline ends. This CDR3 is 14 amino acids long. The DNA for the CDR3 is TGTGCCAGCAGTTTTACCCAGGGCGGTTCACCCCTCCACTTT. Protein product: CASSFTQGGSPLHF.

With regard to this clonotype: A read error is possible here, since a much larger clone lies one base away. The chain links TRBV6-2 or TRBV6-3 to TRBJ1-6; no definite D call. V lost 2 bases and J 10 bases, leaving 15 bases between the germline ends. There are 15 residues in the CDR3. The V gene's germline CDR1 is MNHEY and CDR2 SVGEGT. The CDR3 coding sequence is TGTGCCAGCAGTTACCATCTCCGGGGAGGATCACCCCTCCACTTT. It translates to CASSYHLRGGSPLHF.

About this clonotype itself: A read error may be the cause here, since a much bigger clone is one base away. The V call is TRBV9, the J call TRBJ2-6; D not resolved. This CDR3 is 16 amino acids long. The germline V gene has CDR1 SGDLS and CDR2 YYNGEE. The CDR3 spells CASSAMTTPPANALTF. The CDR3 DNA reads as TGTGCCAGCAGCGCCATGACGACTCCCCCGGCCAACGCCCTGACTTTC. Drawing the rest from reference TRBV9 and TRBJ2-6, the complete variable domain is DSGVTQTPKHLITATGQRVTLRCSPRSGDLSVYWYQQSLDQGLQFLIQYYNGEERAKGNILERFSAQQFPDLHSELNLSSLELGDSALYFCASSAMTTPPANALTFGAGSRLTVL.

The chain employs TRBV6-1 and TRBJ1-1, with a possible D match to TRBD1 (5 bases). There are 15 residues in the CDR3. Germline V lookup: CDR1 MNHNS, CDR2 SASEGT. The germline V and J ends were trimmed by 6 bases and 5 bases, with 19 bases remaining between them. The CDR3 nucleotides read TGTGCCAGCAGGACCGACAGAGTAAGTAGGACTGAAGCTTTCTTT. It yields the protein CASRTDRVSRTEAFF.

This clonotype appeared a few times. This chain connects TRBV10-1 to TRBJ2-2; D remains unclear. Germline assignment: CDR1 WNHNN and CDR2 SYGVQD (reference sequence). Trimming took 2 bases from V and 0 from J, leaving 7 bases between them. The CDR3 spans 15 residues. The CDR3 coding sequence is TGCGCCAGCAGTGAGCACAGCCCGAACACCGGGGAGCTGTTTTTT. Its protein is CASSEHSPNTGELFF.

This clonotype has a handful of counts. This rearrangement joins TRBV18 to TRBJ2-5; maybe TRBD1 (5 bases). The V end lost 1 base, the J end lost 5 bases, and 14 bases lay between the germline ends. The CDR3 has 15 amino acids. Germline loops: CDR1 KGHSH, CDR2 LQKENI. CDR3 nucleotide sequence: TGTGCCAGCTCACCACTTATGGACAACTGGGAGACCCAGTACTTC. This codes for CASSPLMDNWETQYF.

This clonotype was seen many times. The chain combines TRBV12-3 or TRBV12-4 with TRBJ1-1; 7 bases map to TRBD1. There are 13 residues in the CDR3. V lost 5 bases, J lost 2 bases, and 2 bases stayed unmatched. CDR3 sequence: CASSRTGNTEAFF. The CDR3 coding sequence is TGTGCCAGCAGTCGGACAGGAAACACTGAAGCTTTCTTT.

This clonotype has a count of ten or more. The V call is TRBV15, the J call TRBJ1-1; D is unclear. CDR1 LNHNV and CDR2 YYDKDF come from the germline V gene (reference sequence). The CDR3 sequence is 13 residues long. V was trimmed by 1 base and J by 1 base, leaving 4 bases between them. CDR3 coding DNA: TGTGCCACCAGCAGAGGGAGGAACACTGAAGCTTTCTTT. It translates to CATSRGRNTEAFF.

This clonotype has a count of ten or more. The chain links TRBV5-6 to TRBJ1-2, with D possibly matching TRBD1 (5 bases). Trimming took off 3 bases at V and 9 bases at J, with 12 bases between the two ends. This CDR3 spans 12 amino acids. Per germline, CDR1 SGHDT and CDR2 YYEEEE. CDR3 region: CASSYPQGSYTF. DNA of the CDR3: TGTGCCAGCAGCTACCCCCAGGGTAGCTACACCTTC. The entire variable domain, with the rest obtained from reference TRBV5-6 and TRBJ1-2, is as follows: DAGVTQSPTHLIKTRGQQVTLRCSPKSGHDTVSWYQQALGQGPQFIFQYYEEEERQRGNFPDRFSGHQFPNYSSELNVNALLLGDSALYLCASSYPQGSYTFGSGTRLTVV.

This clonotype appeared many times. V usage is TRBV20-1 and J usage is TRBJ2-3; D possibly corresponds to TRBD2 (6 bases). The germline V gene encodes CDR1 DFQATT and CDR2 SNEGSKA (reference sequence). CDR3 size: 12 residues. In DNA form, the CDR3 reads TGCAGCGTGCTGAGGAGGGGTTCTACGCAGTATTTT. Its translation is CSVLRRGSTQYF.

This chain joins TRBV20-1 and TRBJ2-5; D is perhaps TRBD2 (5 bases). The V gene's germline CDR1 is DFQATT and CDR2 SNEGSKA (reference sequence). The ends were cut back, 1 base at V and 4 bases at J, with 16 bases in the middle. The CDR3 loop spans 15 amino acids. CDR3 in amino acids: CSARGGLPSGETQYF. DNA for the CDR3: TGCAGTGCTAGAGGTGGACTGCCCTCGGGAGAGACCCAGTACTTC.

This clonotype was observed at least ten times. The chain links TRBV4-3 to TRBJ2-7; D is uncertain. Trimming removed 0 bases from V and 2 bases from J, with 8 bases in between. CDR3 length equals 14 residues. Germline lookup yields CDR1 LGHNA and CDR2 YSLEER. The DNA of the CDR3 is TGCGCCAGCAGCCAAGACTGGGCGACCTACGAGCAGTACTTC. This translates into CASSQDWATYEQYF.

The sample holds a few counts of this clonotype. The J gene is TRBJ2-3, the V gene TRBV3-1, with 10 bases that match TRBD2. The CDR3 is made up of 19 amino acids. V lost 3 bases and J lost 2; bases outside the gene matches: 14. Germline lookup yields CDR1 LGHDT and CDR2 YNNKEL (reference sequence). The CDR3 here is CASSQRGPWTSGNTDTQYF. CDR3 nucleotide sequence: TGTGCCAGCAGCCAGAGGGGACCCTGGACTAGCGGTAACACAGATACGCAGTATTTT.

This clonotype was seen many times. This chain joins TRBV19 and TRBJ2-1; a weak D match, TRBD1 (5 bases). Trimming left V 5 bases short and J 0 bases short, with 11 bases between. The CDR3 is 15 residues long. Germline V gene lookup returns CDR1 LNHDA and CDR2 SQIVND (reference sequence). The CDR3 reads CASSSTGSSYNEQFF. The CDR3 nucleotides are TGTGCCAGTAGTTCTACAGGAAGCTCCTACAATGAGCAGTTCTTC.

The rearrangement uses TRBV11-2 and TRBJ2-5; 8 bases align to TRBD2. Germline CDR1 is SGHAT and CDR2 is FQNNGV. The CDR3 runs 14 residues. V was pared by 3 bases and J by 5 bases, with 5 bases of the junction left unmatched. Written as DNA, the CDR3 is TGTGCCAGCAGCTTCGGACGGGAGGGCGAGACCCAGTACTTC. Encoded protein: CASSFGREGETQYF.

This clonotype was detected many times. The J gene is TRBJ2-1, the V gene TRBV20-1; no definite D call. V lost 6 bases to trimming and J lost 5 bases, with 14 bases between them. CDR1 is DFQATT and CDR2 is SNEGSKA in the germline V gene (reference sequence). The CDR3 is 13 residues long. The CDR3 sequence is CSASQGINNEQFF. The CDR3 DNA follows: TGCAGTGCATCTCAAGGGATAAACAATGAGCAGTTCTTC.

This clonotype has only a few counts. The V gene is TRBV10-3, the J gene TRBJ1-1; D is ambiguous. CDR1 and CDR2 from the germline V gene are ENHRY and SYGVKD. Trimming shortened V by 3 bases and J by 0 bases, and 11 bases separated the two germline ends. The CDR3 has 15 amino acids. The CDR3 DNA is TGTGCCATCAGTGAAAATCGAGGCATGAACACTGAAGCTTTCTTT. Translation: CAISENRGMNTEAFF.

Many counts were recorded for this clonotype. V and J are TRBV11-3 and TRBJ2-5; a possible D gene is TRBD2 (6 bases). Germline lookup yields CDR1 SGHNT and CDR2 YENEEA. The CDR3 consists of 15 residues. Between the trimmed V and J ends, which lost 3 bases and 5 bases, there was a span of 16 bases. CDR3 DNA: TGTGCCAGCAGCTTTGGAGGGAGTCTTTTTGAGACCCAGTACTTC. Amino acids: CASSFGGSLFETQYF.

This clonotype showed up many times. As DNA, the CDR3 is TGCGCCAGCAGCCAGGGAGAAAGGGCGGCCTATGGCTACACCTTC. Translating gives CASSQGERAAYGYTF. The chain joins TRBV4-1 to TRBJ1-2, with no clear D. Germline CDR1 is MGHRA and CDR2 is YSYEKL. V lost 3 bases and J 4 bases, leaving 15 bases between the germline ends. There are 15 residues in the CDR3.